This T cell receptor (beta chain) emerged from a study of blood T cell repertoires in COVID-19 (dated by TCRdb to 2018 to 2021). Notes on the research overall: Samples covering the acute and convalescent phases of COVID-19 were provided by collaborators in the United States, Italy and Spain. Deeply sampled blood TCRbeta repertoires from subjects exposed to, actively infected with, or recovered from COVID-19 were included in the dataset. The repertoires were made available in a free public database intended to serve as a resource for research on the immune response to SARS-CoV-2. Where available, HLA class I and class II types were obtained from metadata supplied by the sample provider rather than from assay-based typing. Samples came from the ongoing ImmuneRACE study (first 160 participants) plus 1,254 subjects from 6 global collaborators. The sample metadata nearly always contained a de-identified subject ID, COVID-19 status, age in years and sex. The prospective study material was composed of cDNA or gDNA derived from T cells, B-cell-depleted T cells, or PBMCs.

Beyond this particular receptor, the publication reports: Clinical and demographic metadata were provided uncurated, with the amount varying by source and participant.

Enrolling through a virtual design, the prospective study's participants ranged in age from roughly 18 to 89 years and lived across some 22 United States geographic areas. In the prospective study, cohorts were assigned on the basis of participant-reported clinical history obtained from a screening survey and a study questionnaire. Recovered participants in ImmuneRACE Cohort 3 were defined by two consecutive negative NP/OP PCR tests, clearance by a healthcare professional, or resolution of symptoms. In the prospective study, whole blood, serum and a nasopharyngeal or oropharyngeal swab were collected from each participant by mobile phlebotomists. Over an approximately 2-month period, participants in the prospective study had the option of providing additional blood draws and questionnaires. Prospective study blood samples were shipped either frozen or at room temperature before DNA extraction.

The immunoSEQ Assay, a bias-controlled multiplex PCR, was used to amplify TCRbeta CDR3 regions from genomic DNA. The paper's data handling went like this. The number of nucleated cells in each sample was estimated from the amplification of reference gene primers within the assay. To quantify the absolute abundance of each unique TCRbeta CDR3 rearrangement, sequence reads were collapsed and filtered. Productive Simpson clonality was computed per sample as the square root of Simpson's diversity index over productive rearrangements. TCRdb took this table from immuneACCESS and kept in-frame rearrangements with V and J called. Such tables lack part of the clones; where checked against another copy, unresolved V genes explain under half of the gap, and the rest is unexplained. The DNA gave D and trimming, while V, J and clone size come from that table. The sample table shows 150,000 to 200,000 clones, and 75% to 85% are seen once. The ten largest make up around 11% of the sample.

Its CDR3 holds 15 amino acids, cysteine through phenylalanine. The DNA shown is the 45-base CDR3, in frame from base 1. CDR1 MNHEY and CDR2 SVGAGI were looked up in the germline V gene. The germline ends are 16 bases apart after V is trimmed by 4 bases and J by 4 bases. Remarks on this clone: Its antigen remains undetermined. No base quality values were provided; no much bigger clone lies one nucleotide off.

This clonotype was sampled from a man between 40 and 49 years old who had recovered from COVID-19. Sequenced material: PBMCs or T cells enriched from blood (not recorded which). The sequence joins TRBV6-5 to TRBJ1-2; the D segment cannot be called with confidence. This receptor has the CDR3 CASSSVYREAYGYTF. The nucleotides read TGTGCCAGCAGTTCAGTATACCGGGAAGCCTATGGCTACACCTTC.